The 18 T cell receptor beta chains listed next were all sequenced from one sample in a study of post-analysis software for immune sequencing data. Their antigens remain unidentified. General study points: There were about 5 TRBV segments more frequent in patients than controls, and TRBV5-6, TRBV5-1 and TRBV20-1 were among them.

TCR beta libraries were prepared from cDNA with unique molecular identifiers. Each CDR3 protein is one row after TCRdb ran MiXCR on the PCR reads. The data show about 430,000 distinct CDR3 sequences, 39% seen once. The sample consisted of blood. The receptors stem from a girl aged 2-10 years with multiple sclerosis.

Only a few counts were recorded for this clonotype. CDR3 residues: CSAPSGQGTDTQYF. In DNA, the CDR3 is TGCAGCGCCCCCTCGGGACAGGGAACAGATACGCAGTATTTT. This chain links TRBV29-1 with TRBJ2-3; 9 nucleotides match TRBD1. This CDR3 region has 14 residues. V trimming: 7 bases; J trimming: 3 bases; junction bases outside the gene matches: 8. Germline-derived CDR1 and CDR2 are SQVTM and ANQGSEA.

The rearrangement links TRBV11-2 to TRBJ2-1; D is unresolved. Germline CDR1 is SGHAT and CDR2 is FQNNGV. The CDR3 consists of 14 residues. Trimming took off 2 bases at V and 7 bases at J, with 12 bases between the two ends. The CDR3 loop is CASSLMGLGNEQFF. DNA of the CDR3: TGTGCCAGCAGCTTAATGGGGTTGGGTAATGAGCAGTTCTTC. The full variable domain, with the rest looked up from reference TRBV11-2 and TRBJ2-1, is EAGVAQSPRYKIIEKRQSVAFWCNPISGHATLYWYQQILGQGPKLLIQFQNNGVVDDSQLPKDRFSAERLKGVDSTLKIQPAKLEDSAVYLCASSLMGLGNEQFFGPGTRLTVL.

This clonotype was seen more than once but under ten times. The chain recombines TRBV5-1 with TRBJ2-1; TRBD2 aligns across 9 bases. The V gene's germline CDR1 is SGHRS and CDR2 YFSETQ. Trimming removed 5 bases from V and 5 bases from J; junction bases left unmatched: 11. The CDR3 is made up of 16 amino acids. The DNA for the CDR3 is TGCGCCAGCAGTGCTCATAGCGGGAGTGGCAACAATGAGCAGTTCTTC. Protein sequence: CASSAHSGSGNNEQFF.

This clonotype has ten or more counts. The rearrangement uses TRBV29-1 and TRBJ2-7, with 9 bases aligning to TRBD1. This CDR3 contains 13 residues. Germline V CDR1 and CDR2: SQVTM, ANQGSEA. V dropped 6 bases and J dropped 4; count of bases not matched to a gene: 7. CDR3 sequence reads: CSVTGGNGYEQYF. The CDR3 DNA reads TGCAGCGTAACAGGGGGCAATGGATACGAGCAGTACTTC.

The genes are TRBV27 and TRBJ1-1, with D maybe TRBD1 (6 bases). Per the germline V gene, CDR1 is MNHEY and CDR2 is SMNVEV (reference sequence). This CDR3 has 15 amino acids. Trimming shortened V by 5 bases and J by 1 base, and 14 bases separated the two germline ends. CDR3: CASSPTPGQNTEAFF. CDR3 bases: TGTGCCAGCAGTCCTACGCCGGGACAGAACACTGAAGCTTTCTTT.

This clonotype was counted between two and nine times. The chain recombines TRBV29-1 with TRBJ2-1, with 11 bases lining up with TRBD2. The CDR3 runs to 15 residues. J was trimmed by 3 bases and V by 1 base; bases with no gene match: 2. CDR1 is SQVTM and CDR2 is ANQGSEA in the germline V gene. The DNA for the CDR3 is TGCAGCGTTGAAGGTGGGACTAGCGGCTACAATGAGCAGTTCTTC. Amino acid sequence: CSVEGGTSGYNEQFF.

The rearrangement uses TRBV12-3 or TRBV12-4 and TRBJ2-5; TRBD2 matches 7 bases. The trim removed 7 bases at V and 4 bases at J, leaving 3 bases unmatched. This CDR3 comprises 12 residues. The CDR3 protein is CASNWGGETQYF. The CDR3 nucleotides read TGTGCCAGCAACTGGGGGGGAGAGACCCAGTACTTC.

This clonotype appeared a few times. CDR3 in amino acids: CSARDYLVPGRALYNEQFF. DNA of the CDR3: TGCAGTGCTAGAGATTATCTAGTTCCCGGGAGGGCCCTCTACAATGAGCAGTTCTTC. The rearrangement uses TRBV20-1 and TRBJ2-1; TRBD2 matches 8 bases. The CDR3 length is 19 residues. CDR1 DFQATT and CDR2 SNEGSKA come from the germline V gene (reference sequence). Trimming at V came to 0 bases and at J to 3 bases, leaving 16 bases not matched to a gene.

The V gene is TRBV6-5, the J gene TRBJ2-1; TRBD2 matches 12 bases. The CDR3 covers 15 residues. V was pared by 4 bases and J by 7 bases, with 5 bases of the junction left unmatched. CDR1 is MNHEY, CDR2 SVGAGI, per germline. As DNA, the CDR3 is TGTGCCAGCAGTTCCACTAGCGGGAGGATAAATGAGCAGTTCTTC. Protein sequence: CASSSTSGRINEQFF.

This clonotype was seen a few times. J is TRBJ2-3 and V is TRBV6-6; D is undetermined. The CDR3 is made up of 11 amino acids. Germline V gene data show CDR1 as MNHNY and CDR2 as SVGAGI (reference sequence). V dropped 6 bases and J dropped 12 bases, with 13 bases sitting between them. The DNA for the CDR3 is TGTGCCAGCAGAATAGGAACTCACCAGTATTTT. This sequence encodes CASRIGTHQYF.

This clonotype occurred once. This chain joins TRBV12-3 or TRBV12-4 and TRBJ1-1; D might be TRBD1 (6 bases). Trimming removed 7 bases at V and 5 bases at J, with 20 bases between. This CDR3 has 15 residues. Here the CDR3 reads CASTFFPGGGTEAFF. CDR3 bases: TGTGCCAGCACCTTCTTCCCCGGGGGCGGTACTGAAGCTTTCTTT.

The chain is built from TRBV20-1 and TRBJ2-7; no reliable D call. Germline V lookup: CDR1 DFQATT, CDR2 SNEGSKA (reference sequence). CDR3 length: 12 amino acids. V was shortened by 3 bases and J by 3 bases, with 9 bases between the two germline ends. The CDR3 DNA sequence: TGCAGTGCTAGTCTGCTTGGCTACGAGCAGTACTTC. Protein: CSASLLGYEQYF.

This clonotype has a handful of counts. The chain combines TRBV5-1 with TRBJ1-1; D is uncertain. This CDR3 contains 15 residues. Germline values: CDR1 SGHRS, CDR2 YFSETQ. V shed 2 bases and J shed 1 base, with 12 bases lying between them. In DNA, the CDR3 is TGCGCCAGCAGCTTTTTCGAGGAAGCGAACACTGAAGCTTTCTTT. Translation gives CASSFFEEANTEAFF.

V usage is TRBV19 and J usage is TRBJ2-5; no reliable D call. The CDR3 consists of 14 residues. CDR1 and CDR2 from the germline V gene are LNHDA and SQIVND (reference sequence). Between the trimmed V and J ends, which lost 1 base and 5 bases, there was a span of 11 bases. This chain's CDR3 is CASSIGQSYETQYF. The DNA of the CDR3 is TGTGCCAGTAGTATAGGCCAGAGCTACGAGACCCAGTACTTC.

The sample holds a few counts of this clonotype. The chain links TRBV29-1 to TRBJ1-2, with D perhaps matching TRBD1 (6 bases). Germline loops: CDR1 SQVTM, CDR2 ANQGSEA. Trimming left V 4 bases short and J 3 bases short, with 15 bases between. The CDR3 sequence is 14 residues long. For the CDR3, the DNA is TGCAGCGTTGCGGGCACAGGGAATGACTATGGCTACACCTTC. Translating it yields CSVAGTGNDYGYTF.

In its sample, this clonotype was seen a few times. The gene calls are TRBV20-1 and TRBJ1-1, with 8 bases aligning to TRBD1. Germline V lookup: CDR1 DFQATT, CDR2 SNEGSKA (reference sequence). V lost 3 bases, J lost 3 bases, and 3 bases stayed unmatched. CDR3 length equals 13 residues. The CDR3, as DNA: TGCAGTGCTAGGGAGACAGGGGACACTGAAGCTTTCTTT. This translates into CSARETGDTEAFF.

The J gene is TRBJ2-3, the V gene TRBV28; TRBD2 aligns across 7 bases. The CDR3 is made up of 16 amino acids. Germline V gives CDR1 MDHEN, CDR2 SYDVKM. V lost 8 bases to trimming and J lost 1 base; unmatched junction nucleotides: 12. The CDR3 region has the DNA TGTGCCAGCCCCCCCCGGCGGGAGAGGGGCACAGATACGCAGTATTTT. It specifies CASPPRRERGTDTQYF.

The chain is built from TRBV20-1 and TRBJ1-1; D is unresolved. Trimming removed 5 bases at V and 0 bases at J, with 13 bases between. The CDR3 consists of 14 residues. The germline V gene has CDR1 DFQATT and CDR2 SNEGSKA (reference sequence). This CDR3 reads CSADRYKLNTEAFF. CDR3 nucleotides: TGCAGTGCTGATAGGTACAAGTTGAACACTGAAGCTTTCTTT.